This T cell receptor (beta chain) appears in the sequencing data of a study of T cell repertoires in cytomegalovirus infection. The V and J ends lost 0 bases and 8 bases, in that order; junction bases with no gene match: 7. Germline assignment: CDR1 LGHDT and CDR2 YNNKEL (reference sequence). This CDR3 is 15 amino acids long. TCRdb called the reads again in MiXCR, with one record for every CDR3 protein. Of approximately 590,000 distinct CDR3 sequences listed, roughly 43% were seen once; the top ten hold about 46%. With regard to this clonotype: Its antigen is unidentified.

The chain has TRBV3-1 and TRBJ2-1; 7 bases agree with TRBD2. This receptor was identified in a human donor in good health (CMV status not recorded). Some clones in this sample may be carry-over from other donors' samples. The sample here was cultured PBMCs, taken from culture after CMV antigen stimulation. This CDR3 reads CASSQEGRRGDEQFF. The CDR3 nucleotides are TGTGCCAGCAGCCAAGAGGGACGCCGGGGGGATGAGCAGTTCTTC.